This entry lists 24 T cell receptor beta chains sequenced from one sample in a study of vaccination effects on CD4 cells after COVID-19. No antigen has been identified for these receptors. This table comes from immunoSEQ multiplex PCR, and its TCRdb copy is limited to in-frame clones, with some not included. Of 40,000 to 45,000 clones in the sample, around 67% were seen once. Before sequencing, viral peptide pools were used by the ViraFEST assay to expand antigen-specific CD4+ T cells. On roughly day 10 of culture, CD4+ T cells were separated out. The healthy vaccine recipients, who had no prior SARS-CoV-2 infection, showed negative nucleocapsid antibodies. This specimen consisted of CD4+ T cells from PBMCs cultured with HCoV-OC43 spike peptides, obtained before COVID-19 vaccination. Subset denoted: HCoV-OC43 spike overlapping peptide pool stimulation. These receptors came from a human donor who received a COVID-19 vaccine.

The J gene is TRBJ2-7, the V gene TRBV13; D tentatively fits TRBD1 or TRBD2 (5 bases each). V was clipped by 2 bases and J by 3 bases, with 20 bases between them. Germline V gene data show CDR1 as PRHDT and CDR2 as FYEKMQ (reference sequence). The CDR3 runs to 17 residues. Here the CDR3 reads CASSLWRMGESVYEQYF. The CDR3 bases are TGTGCCAGCAGCTTATGGAGGATGGGGGAGTCGGTCTACGAGCAGTACTTC.

This chain links TRBV5-1 with TRBJ2-1, with TRBD2 matching over 8 bases. Looked up from germline, CDR1 is SGHRS and CDR2 is YFSETQ. This CDR3 has 17 amino acids. Losses at the gene ends were 1 base for V and 5 bases for J; bases not matched to a gene: 11. CDR3 in amino acids: CASSLIGGTRVHNEQFF. CDR3 DNA: TGCGCCAGCAGCTTGATAGGAGGGACTAGGGTACACAATGAGCAGTTCTTC.

The chain recombines TRBV27 with TRBJ2-7, with 8 nucleotides matching TRBD2. The CDR3 runs 16 residues. V lost 2 bases and J lost 2; bases outside the gene matches: 8. CDR1 and CDR2 (germline): MNHEY, SMNVEV (reference sequence). The chain's CDR3 is CASSLGQPGLAYEQYF. The DNA of the CDR3 is TGTGCCAGCAGTTTAGGCCAACCGGGACTAGCCTACGAGCAGTACTTC.

The chain links TRBV19 to TRBJ1-5; 10 bases are shared with TRBD1. The CDR3 covers 16 residues. Trimming cost V 7 bases and J 9 bases; bases outside gene matches: 15. The V gene's germline CDR1 is LNHDA and CDR2 SQIVND (reference sequence). Written as DNA, the CDR3 is TGTGCCAGTATGGACAGGGGGTCGGCTTGGGTTCGGCCCCAGCATTTT. Translated: CASMDRGSAWVRPQHF.

This chain links TRBV5-4 with TRBJ1-4; weak D call: TRBD1 (5 bases). The CDR3 runs 14 residues. From germline, CDR1 is SGHNT and CDR2 YYREEE (reference sequence). The germline V and J ends were trimmed by 0 bases and 2 bases, with 5 bases remaining between them. The CDR3 DNA reads as TGTGCCAGCAGCTTGGCAGGGACTAATGAAAAACTGTTTTTT. Protein sequence: CASSLAGTNEKLFF.

The chain recombines TRBV14 with TRBJ2-7, with D possibly TRBD2 on 6 matching bases. This CDR3 spans 15 amino acids. With 4 bases removed from V and 2 bases from J, the gap between germline ends came to 15 bases. Per the germline V gene, CDR1 is SGHDN and CDR2 is FVKESK. Here the CDR3 reads CASSRATSRTYEQYF. The CDR3 nucleotides read TGTGCCAGCAGCCGAGCGACTAGTCGGACCTACGAGCAGTACTTC.

This rearrangement joins TRBV6-1 to TRBJ2-7; D possibly uses TRBD1 or TRBD2 (5 bases each). Trimming took off 0 bases at V and 2 bases at J, with 8 bases between the two ends. Germline lookup yields CDR1 MNHNS and CDR2 SASEGT. This CDR3 is 14 amino acids long. The DNA for the CDR3 is TGTGCCAGCAGTGAAGCTGGGGGTGCCTACGAGCAGTACTTC. Translated, it gives CASSEAGGAYEQYF.

This rearrangement joins TRBV9 to TRBJ2-3; D remains unclear. The CDR3 is 16 amino acids. The V gene's germline CDR1 is SGDLS and CDR2 YYNGEE. V lost 0 bases to trimming and J lost 1 base, with 12 bases between them. The CDR3 here is CASSVGLHPGTDTQYF. The CDR3 DNA reads TGTGCCAGCAGCGTAGGTCTTCATCCGGGCACAGATACGCAGTATTTT. Complete variable domain (other parts from reference TRBV9 and TRBJ2-3): DSGVTQTPKHLITATGQRVTLRCSPRSGDLSVYWYQQSLDQGLQFLIQYYNGEERAKGNILERFSAQQFPDLHSELNLSSLELGDSALYFCASSVGLHPGTDTQYFGPGTRLTVL.

This chain joins TRBV7-2 and TRBJ2-1; a weak D match, TRBD2 (5 bases). Per germline, CDR1 SGHTA and CDR2 FQGNSA. This CDR3 is 15 amino acids long. V lost 7 bases and J lost 7, with 20 bases in between. In DNA form, the CDR3 reads TGTGCCAGCAACTCGGGGTTGGCTCCAAGGAATGAGCAGTTCTTC. This encodes CASNSGLAPRNEQFF.

V is TRBV7-9 and J is TRBJ2-3; D remains unclear. The CDR3 runs to 16 residues. CDR1 and CDR2 from the germline V gene are SEHNR and FQNEAQ (reference sequence). Trimming pared 1 base from V and 2 bases from J, leaving 13 bases between. CDR3 in DNA: TGTGCCAGCAGCTTAGTGGCAGCCCCTTACACAGATACGCAGTATTTT. Translated: CASSLVAAPYTDTQYF. The whole variable domain, filled in from reference TRBV7-9 and TRBJ2-3, reads DTGVSQNPRHKITKRGQNVTFRCDPISEHNRLYWYRQTLGQGPEFLTYFQNEAQLEKSRLLSDRFSAERPKGSFSTLEIQRTEQGDSAMYLCASSLVAAPYTDTQYFGPGTRLTVL.

The chain employs TRBV4-1 and TRBJ2-1; 16 nucleotides align to TRBD2. CDR1 MGHRA and CDR2 YSYEKL come from the germline V gene. Losses at the gene ends were 1 base for V and 7 bases for J; bases not matched to a gene: 13. The CDR3 contains 20 residues. CDR3 bases: TGCGCCAGCAGCCAAGCACCCGGGACTAGCGGGAGGGTGAGAGAGAATGAGCAGTTCTTC. Protein: CASSQAPGTSGRVRENEQFF.

The table lists this clone with a few counts. V and J are TRBV9 and TRBJ2-2; D ambiguous. The CDR3 is made up of 16 amino acids. Germline lookup yields CDR1 SGDLS and CDR2 YYNGEE. Trimming took off 0 bases at V and 0 bases at J, with 9 bases between the two ends. The CDR3 DNA is TGTGCCAGCAGCGTAGGTGGCAGAACGAACACCGGGGAGCTGTTTTTT. Translation: CASSVGGRTNTGELFF. The variable domain in full, completed from reference TRBV9 and TRBJ2-2, reads DSGVTQTPKHLITATGQRVTLRCSPRSGDLSVYWYQQSLDQGLQFLIQYYNGEERAKGNILERFSAQQFPDLHSELNLSSLELGDSALYFCASSVGGRTNTGELFFGEGSRLTVL.

This clone was detected a few times. The genes are TRBV5-4 and TRBJ1-2, with TRBD1 matching 8 bases. The CDR3 contains 14 residues. Losses at the gene ends were 4 bases for V and 0 bases for J; bases not matched to a gene: 2. Germline lookup yields CDR1 SGHNT and CDR2 YYREEE (reference sequence). The DNA for the CDR3 is TGTGCCAGCAGCCCGGGACAGGCTAACTATGGCTACACCTTC. Translating it yields CASSPGQANYGYTF.

The chain uses TRBV15 and TRBJ2-7; 12 bases align to TRBD2. V shed 1 base and J 6 bases; nucleotides not matched to a gene: 7. The V gene's germline CDR1 is LNHNV and CDR2 YYDKDF (reference sequence). The CDR3 totals 16 residues. CDR3 in amino acids: CATSRAQGLAGFEQYF. CDR3 DNA: TGTGCCACCAGCAGAGCGCAAGGACTAGCGGGGTTCGAGCAGTACTTC.

The genes are TRBV5-1 and TRBJ1-4; 7 nucleotides agree with TRBD1. The CDR3 consists of 15 residues. V was clipped by 6 bases and J by 8 bases; unmatched bases: 13. CDR1 and CDR2 (germline): SGHRS, YFSETQ. This CDR3 reads CASMVRDRVREKLFF. CDR3 DNA sequence: TGCGCCAGCATGGTAAGAGACAGGGTCAGGGAAAAACTGTTTTTT.

The rearrangement uses TRBV5-6 and TRBJ2-3; 13 bases match TRBD2. J gave up 2 bases and V 4 bases, and 7 bases lay outside the gene matches. The CDR3 is 17 amino acids. Per germline, CDR1 SGHDT and CDR2 YYEEEE. The CDR3 nucleotides read TGTGCCAGCAGCCGTCCCACTAGCGGGAGGGCCACAGATACGCAGTATTTT. Translated, it gives CASSRPTSGRATDTQYF.

The CDR3 spells CASSLGTGSFQPQHF. CDR3 bases: TGTGCCAGCAGTTTAGGGACAGGGTCATTTCAGCCCCAGCATTTT. The rearrangement uses TRBV28 and TRBJ1-5, with TRBD1 matching over 9 bases. CDR3 size: 15 residues. Germline CDR1 is MDHEN and CDR2 is SYDVKM. J lost 6 bases, V lost 2 bases, and 5 bases had no gene match.

This clone was seen more than once but under ten times. The rearrangement joins TRBV7-2 to TRBJ1-2, with D possibly matching TRBD1 (6 bases). Trimming cost V 5 bases and J 4 bases, with 14 bases left between them. CDR1 and CDR2 (germline): SGHTA, FQGNSA. The CDR3 is made up of 14 amino acids. The CDR3 DNA reads as TGTGCCAGCAGCAGAGCGGACAGAGGCTATGGCTACACCTTC. This sequence encodes CASSRADRGYGYTF.

This sequence joins TRBV4-3 and TRBJ1-2; D is possibly TRBD1 (6 bases). The CDR3 covers 15 residues. The V gene lost 0 bases and the J gene lost 4 bases, with 12 bases spanning the gap. CDR1 is LGHNA and CDR2 is YSLEER in the germline V gene. CDR3 DNA sequence: TGCGCCAGCAGCCAAGAACGTCCAGGGGTCTATGGCTACACCTTC. Encoded protein: CASSQERPGVYGYTF.

The chain couples TRBV15 to TRBJ1-1; D is ambiguous. V lost 0 bases, J lost 0 bases, and 8 bases lay in between. CDR3 length equals 15 residues. The germline V gene encodes CDR1 LNHNV and CDR2 YYDKDF (reference sequence). As DNA, the CDR3 is TGTGCCACCAGCAGAGAGGTAACACTGAACACTGAAGCTTTCTTT. It is translated as CATSREVTLNTEAFF. Drawing the rest from reference TRBV15 and TRBJ1-1, the complete variable domain is DAMVIQNPRYQVTQFGKPVTLSCSQTLNHNVMYWYQQKSSQAPKLLFHYYDKDFNNEADTPDNFQSRRPNTSFCFLDIRSPGLGDTAMYLCATSREVTLNTEAFFGQGTRLTVV.

This chain connects TRBV28 to TRBJ1-6; TRBD1 agrees at 9 bases. The germline CDR1 and CDR2 sequences are MDHEN and SYDVKM. The V and J ends lost 6 bases and 14 bases, in that order; junction bases with no gene match: 11. The CDR3 consists of 14 residues. The CDR3 reads CASSPGTGLGALHF. In DNA, the CDR3 is TGTGCCAGCAGCCCCGGGACAGGGCTTGGGGCCCTCCACTTT.

V and J are TRBV7-2 and TRBJ2-3; tentative D call: TRBD2 (6 bases). The CDR3 is made up of 15 amino acids. CDR1 is SGHTA and CDR2 is FQGNSA in the germline V gene. V was cut by 0 bases and J by 6 bases, with 13 bases left in between. The CDR3, as DNA: TGTGCCAGCAGCTTAGCCGGAGGGCCATGGGATACGCAGTATTTT. Translated, it gives CASSLAGGPWDTQYF.

CDR3 residues: CASSYRPRQGERGTQYF. The CDR3 coding sequence is TGTGCCAGCAGTTACCGGCCCAGACAGGGGGAAAGGGGGACCCAGTACTTC. V and J are TRBV6-2 or TRBV6-3 and TRBJ2-5; 9 bases match TRBD1. The V and J ends lost 2 bases and 7 bases, in that order; junction bases with no gene match: 14. Looked up from germline, CDR1 is MNHEY and CDR2 is SVGEGT. There are 17 residues in the CDR3.

The V and J genes are TRBV5-5 and TRBJ1-1; TRBD1 is a possible D gene (5 bases). Germline CDR1 SGHKS, CDR2 YYEKEE (reference sequence). Trimming cost V 0 bases and J 0 bases, with 6 bases left between them. This CDR3 is built from 14 residues. This chain's CDR3 is CASSLGTLNTEAFF. The DNA of the CDR3 is TGTGCCAGCAGCTTGGGGACACTGAACACTGAAGCTTTCTTT.